A selection of T cell receptor beta chains follows, all from one sample in a study of shared clonotypes between healthy human individuals. Profiling relied on immunoSEQ multiplex PCR, and the TCRdb table lists in-frame clones only, not all of them. This sample has more than 2 million clones; around 93% occur once, and the top ten carry around 1.8%. Specimen: naive CD8+ T cells from PBMCs. The source is a man younger than 35 in good health. Some clones in this sample may be carry-over from other donors' samples. Both conserved end residues are part of each CDR3. The D gene is left open where the match is weak. Some rows mark clone size as missing; the rest say once, few, many or name a class of expanded clone.

d_gene: TRBD2
v_gene: TRBV5-1
j_gene: TRBJ2-1
abundance: NA
CDR3nt: TGCGCCAGCAGCTTGACCCGGACTAGCGGGGCTTACAATGAGCAGTTCTTC
CDR3aa: CASSLTRTSGAYNEQFF

d_gene: NA
v_gene: TRBV5-5
j_gene: TRBJ1-1
abundance: NA
CDR3nt: TGTGCCAGCAGCTTGGTTTTAGCGGGGGCGGGCACTGAAGCTTTCTTT
CDR3aa: CASSLVLAGAGTEAFF

d_gene: TRBD2
v_gene: TRBV10-3
j_gene: TRBJ2-1
abundance: NA
CDR3nt: TGTGCCATTACTCGGGAAGGTGAGGGACTAAGGCGGAATGAGCAGTTCTTC
CDR3aa: CAITREGEGLRRNEQFF

d_gene: NA
v_gene: TRBV28
j_gene: TRBJ2-7
abundance: NA
CDR3nt: TGTGCCAGCAGTTTCACAGGGAGGTCCTACGAGCAGTACTTC
CDR3aa: CASSFTGRSYEQYF

d_gene: TRBD2
v_gene: TRBV5-4
j_gene: TRBJ2-2
abundance: NA
CDR3nt: TGTGCCAGCAGTCTCAAGCGGGAAGTGGACACCGGGGAGCTGTTTTTT
CDR3aa: CASSLKREVDTGELFF

d_gene: NA
v_gene: TRBV25-1
j_gene: TRBJ2-7
abundance: NA
CDR3nt: TGTGCCAGCAGTGAAGCTAGGCTAGCCCCCGAGCAGTACTTC
CDR3aa: CASSEARLAPEQYF

d_gene: NA
v_gene: TRBV10-3
j_gene: TRBJ1-1
abundance: NA
CDR3nt: TGTGCCATCAGTGAGAAAAGGGGAGGAAGCACTGAAGCTTTCTTT
CDR3aa: CAISEKRGGSTEAFF

d_gene: TRBD2
v_gene: TRBV27
j_gene: TRBJ2-1
abundance: NA
CDR3nt: TGTGCCAGCAGTACCCAATCCAGACTTAGGACTAGCGGGAGTATGGACAATGAGCAGTTCTTC
CDR3aa: CASSTQSRLRTSGSMDNEQFF

d_gene: NA
v_gene: TRBV19
j_gene: TRBJ1-5
abundance: NA
CDR3nt: TGTGCCAGTAGTATAGGGGGGGCGCATAGTCAGCCCCAGCATTTT
CDR3aa: CASSIGGAHSQPQHF

d_gene: NA
v_gene: TRBV27
j_gene: TRBJ2-7
abundance: NA
CDR3nt: TGTGCCAGCAGTCCCAGACAGGCGGCCCACTACGAGCAGTACTTC
CDR3aa: CASSPRQAAHYEQYF

d_gene: TRBD2
v_gene: TRBV9
j_gene: TRBJ2-3
abundance: NA
CDR3nt: TGTGCCAGCAGCACTCGGACTAGCGGCACAGATACGCAGTATTTT
CDR3aa: CASSTRTSGTDTQYF

d_gene: NA
v_gene: TRBV6-5
j_gene: TRBJ2-2
abundance: NA
CDR3nt: TGTGCCAGCAGTTACATAGCTTCCGGGGAGCTGTTTTTT
CDR3aa: CASSYIASGELFF

d_gene: NA
v_gene: TRBV19
j_gene: TRBJ1-1
abundance: NA
CDR3nt: TGTGCCAGTAGTACGGGGTTGGACGGCACTGAAGCTTTCTTT
CDR3aa: CASSTGLDGTEAFF

d_gene: NA
v_gene: TRBV4-2
j_gene: TRBJ1-2
abundance: NA
CDR3nt: TGTGCCAGCAGCCTTGAGCTGACAGGTGCCTATGGCTACACCTTC
CDR3aa: CASSLELTGAYGYTF

d_gene: NA
v_gene: TRBV7-9
j_gene: TRBJ2-7
abundance: NA
CDR3nt: TGTGCCAGCAGCTTGGTCGTCTACGAGCAGTACTTC
CDR3aa: CASSLVVYEQYF

d_gene: TRBD1
v_gene: TRBV7-7
j_gene: TRBJ2-5
abundance: NA
CDR3nt: TGTGCCAGCAGCTCAGGACAGGGGGAGACCCAGTACTTC
CDR3aa: CASSSGQGETQYF

d_gene: NA
v_gene: TRBV6-5
j_gene: TRBJ1-2
abundance: NA
CDR3nt: TGTGCCAGCAGTACCGGGACGGGTTATGGCTACACCTTC
CDR3aa: CASSTGTGYGYTF

d_gene: NA
v_gene: TRBV27
j_gene: TRBJ1-5
abundance: NA
CDR3nt: TGTGCCAGCAGCCCCTCGGACGCTAGCAATCAGCCCCAGCATTTT
CDR3aa: CASSPSDASNQPQHF

d_gene: NA
v_gene: TRBV19
j_gene: TRBJ1-2
abundance: NA
CDR3nt: TGTGCCAGTAGTCGATTTGACTATGGCTACACCTTC
CDR3aa: CASSRFDYGYTF

d_gene: TRBD2
v_gene: TRBV18
j_gene: TRBJ2-7
abundance: NA
CDR3nt: TGTGCCAGCACCCCGGGAGGGGGAGGGGGTAACGAGCAGTACTTC
CDR3aa: CASTPGGGGGNEQYF

d_gene: NA
v_gene: TRBV27
j_gene: TRBJ2-6
abundance: once
CDR3nt: TGTGCCAGCAGCTTCACAGGTGTCCTCTCTGGGGCCAACGTCCTGACTTTC
CDR3aa: CASSFTGVLSGANVLTF

d_gene: NA
v_gene: TRBV5-5
j_gene: TRBJ1-1
abundance: NA
CDR3nt: TGTGCCAGCAGCTTTGGGGGCACGAACACTGAAGCTTTCTTT
CDR3aa: CASSFGGTNTEAFF

d_gene: NA
v_gene: TRBV10-3
j_gene: TRBJ2-7
abundance: NA
CDR3nt: TGTGCCATCAGTGAGGCTAGCGCGCACTACGAGCAGTACTTC
CDR3aa: CAISEASAHYEQYF

d_gene: NA
v_gene: TRBV6-5
j_gene: TRBJ2-3
abundance: NA
CDR3nt: TGTGCCAGCAGTTACTCTGGCGGGGCCACAGATACGCAGTATTTT
CDR3aa: CASSYSGGATDTQYF

d_gene: TRBD2
v_gene: TRBV9
j_gene: TRBJ2-2
abundance: NA
CDR3nt: TGTGCCAGCAGCGATAGCGGGAGGGCCACCGGGGAGCTGTTTTTT
CDR3aa: CASSDSGRATGELFF

d_gene: TRBD1
v_gene: TRBV2
j_gene: TRBJ2-7
abundance: once
CDR3nt: TGTGCCAGCAGAGCCGGGACAGGGGGATCCTACGAGCAGTACTTC
CDR3aa: CASRAGTGGSYEQYF

d_gene: NA
v_gene: TRBV27
j_gene: TRBJ2-7
abundance: NA
CDR3nt: TGTGCCAGCAGTCTGACGGGAATCTTATACGAGCAGTACTTC
CDR3aa: CASSLTGILYEQYF

d_gene: TRBD2
v_gene: TRBV6-6
j_gene: TRBJ2-2
abundance: NA
CDR3nt: TGTGCCAGCAGAGGAGCGGGAGCGAACACCGGGGAGCTGTTTTTT
CDR3aa: CASRGAGANTGELFF

d_gene: NA
v_gene: TRBV30
j_gene: TRBJ2-5
abundance: NA
CDR3nt: TGTGCCGGTAGACAGGCCCCAGGCGAGACCCAGTACTTC
CDR3aa: CAGRQAPGETQYF

d_gene: NA
v_gene: TRBV6-6
j_gene: TRBJ2-7
abundance: once
CDR3nt: TGTGCCAGCAGTTACTACGACCTAACCATTTCCTACGAGCAGTACTTC
CDR3aa: CASSYYDLTISYEQYF

d_gene: NA
v_gene: TRBV19
j_gene: TRBJ1-1
abundance: NA
CDR3nt: TGTGCCAGCCACAGGCGGGGGGTCATGAACACTGAAGCTTTCTTT
CDR3aa: CASHRRGVMNTEAFF

d_gene: NA
v_gene: TRBV10-3
j_gene: TRBJ1-2
abundance: once
CDR3nt: TGTGCCATCAGTGAGTCGAGCTTCCGGGGGCATGACTATGGCTACACCTTC
CDR3aa: CAISESSFRGHDYGYTF

d_gene: NA
v_gene: TRBV9
j_gene: TRBJ2-1
abundance: NA
CDR3nt: TGTGCCAGCAGCGTGAGGAGGGTGGGGTTCAATGAGCAGTTCTTC
CDR3aa: CASSVRRVGFNEQFF

d_gene: NA
v_gene: TRBV7-3
j_gene: TRBJ2-3
abundance: once
CDR3nt: TGTGCCAGCAGCCCCGCCCCAGCAGATACGCAGTATTTT
CDR3aa: CASSPAPADTQYF

d_gene: NA
v_gene: TRBV4-1
j_gene: TRBJ1-5
abundance: NA
CDR3nt: TGCGCCAGCAGCCACCACGGGCAGCCCCAGCATTTT
CDR3aa: CASSHHGQPQHF

d_gene: NA
v_gene: TRBV7-2
j_gene: TRBJ2-1
abundance: NA
CDR3nt: TGTGCCAGCAGCTTACTAGGGGGGAATGAGCAGTTCTTC
CDR3aa: CASSLLGGNEQFF

d_gene: TRBD2
v_gene: TRBV28
j_gene: TRBJ2-7
abundance: NA
CDR3nt: TGTGCCAGCAGTTTAAGACTAGCGGGAGGTCTCGAGCAGTACTTC
CDR3aa: CASSLRLAGGLEQYF

d_gene: NA
v_gene: TRBV10-3
j_gene: TRBJ2-4
abundance: NA
CDR3nt: TGTGCCATCAGTGAGTCGGTGGGATTTCACATTCAGTACTTC
CDR3aa: CAISESVGFHIQYF

d_gene: NA
v_gene: TRBV6-1
j_gene: TRBJ1-2
abundance: NA
CDR3nt: TGTGCCAGCAGTGAAGCGGGCGCCCTCTATGGCTACACCTTC
CDR3aa: CASSEAGALYGYTF

d_gene: NA
v_gene: TRBV4-1
j_gene: TRBJ2-3
abundance: NA
CDR3nt: TGCGCCAGCAGCCAAGATCGATATATAGTCACAGATACGCAGTATTTT
CDR3aa: CASSQDRYIVTDTQYF

d_gene: NA
v_gene: TRBV4-3
j_gene: TRBJ2-1
abundance: NA
CDR3nt: TGCGCCAGCAGCCAAGACGACGATGACTCCTACAATGAGCAGTTCTTC
CDR3aa: CASSQDDDDSYNEQFF

d_gene: TRBD2
v_gene: TRBV7-7
j_gene: TRBJ2-5
abundance: NA
CDR3nt: TGTGCCAGCAGCCCCCCGGGACTAGCGGGACAAGAGACCCAGTACTTC
CDR3aa: CASSPPGLAGQETQYF

d_gene: TRBD2
v_gene: TRBV4-1
j_gene: TRBJ2-5
abundance: NA
CDR3nt: TGCGCCAGCACTCAAAGGAGTATAACAGAGATGGGGACTAGCAGAGAGACCCAGTACTTC
CDR3aa: CASTQRSITEMGTSRETQYF